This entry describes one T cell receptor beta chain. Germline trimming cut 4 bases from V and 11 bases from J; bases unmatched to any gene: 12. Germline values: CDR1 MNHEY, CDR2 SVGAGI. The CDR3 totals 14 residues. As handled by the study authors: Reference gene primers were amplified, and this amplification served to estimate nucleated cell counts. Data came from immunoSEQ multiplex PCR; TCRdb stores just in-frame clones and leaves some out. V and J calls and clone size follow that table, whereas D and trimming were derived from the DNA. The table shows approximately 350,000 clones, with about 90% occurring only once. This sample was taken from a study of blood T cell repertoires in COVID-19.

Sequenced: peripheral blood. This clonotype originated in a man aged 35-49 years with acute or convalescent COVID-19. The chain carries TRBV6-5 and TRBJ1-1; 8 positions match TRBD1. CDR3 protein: CASSSITGGKDAFF. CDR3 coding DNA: TGTGCCAGCAGTTCGATCACAGGGGGTAAGGACGCTTTCTTT.